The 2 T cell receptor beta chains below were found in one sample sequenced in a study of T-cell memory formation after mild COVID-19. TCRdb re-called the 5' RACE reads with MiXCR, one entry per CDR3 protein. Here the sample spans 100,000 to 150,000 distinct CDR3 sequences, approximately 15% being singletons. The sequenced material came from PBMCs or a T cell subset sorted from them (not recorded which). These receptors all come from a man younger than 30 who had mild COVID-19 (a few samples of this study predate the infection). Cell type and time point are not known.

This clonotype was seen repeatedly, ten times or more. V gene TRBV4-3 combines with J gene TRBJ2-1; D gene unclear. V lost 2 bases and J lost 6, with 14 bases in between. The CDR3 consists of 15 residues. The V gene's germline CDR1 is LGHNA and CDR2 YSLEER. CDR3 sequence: CASSQTPQKGNEQFF. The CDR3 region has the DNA TGCGCCAGCAGCCAAACCCCCCAGAAGGGCAATGAGCAGTTCTTC.

The CDR3 nucleotides read TGTGCCAGCAGTGCCCGGGGCAGGGGGCAGTACGAGCAGTACTTC. It is translated as CASSARGRGQYEQYF. V and J are TRBV2 and TRBJ2-7; 8 bases fit TRBD1. Germline values: CDR1 SNHLY, CDR2 FYNNEI. The CDR3 consists of 15 residues. J lost 4 bases, V lost 4 bases, and 9 bases had no gene match.